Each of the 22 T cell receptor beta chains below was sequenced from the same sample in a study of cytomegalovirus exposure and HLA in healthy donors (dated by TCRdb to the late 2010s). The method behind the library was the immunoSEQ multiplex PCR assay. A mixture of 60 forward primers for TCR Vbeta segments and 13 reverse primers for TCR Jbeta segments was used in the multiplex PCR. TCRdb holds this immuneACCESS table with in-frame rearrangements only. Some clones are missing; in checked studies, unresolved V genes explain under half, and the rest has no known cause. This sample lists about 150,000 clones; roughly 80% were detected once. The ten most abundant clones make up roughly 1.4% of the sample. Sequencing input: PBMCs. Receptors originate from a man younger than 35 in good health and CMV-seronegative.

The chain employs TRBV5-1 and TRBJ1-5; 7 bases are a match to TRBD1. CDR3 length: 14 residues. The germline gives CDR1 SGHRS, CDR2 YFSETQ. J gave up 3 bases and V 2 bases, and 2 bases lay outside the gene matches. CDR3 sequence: CASSFGTANQPQHF. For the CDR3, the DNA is TGCGCCAGCAGCTTTGGGACAGCCAATCAGCCCCAGCATTTT.

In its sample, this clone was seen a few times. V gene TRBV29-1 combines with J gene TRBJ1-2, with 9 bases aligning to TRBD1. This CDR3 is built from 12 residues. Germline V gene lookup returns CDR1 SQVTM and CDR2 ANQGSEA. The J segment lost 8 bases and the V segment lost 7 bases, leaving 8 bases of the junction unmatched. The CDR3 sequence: CSGQQGARGYTF. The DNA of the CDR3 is TGCAGCGGCCAACAGGGGGCGCGAGGCTACACCTTC.

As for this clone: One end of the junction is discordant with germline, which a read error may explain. CDR3 nucleotide sequence: TGTTCCAGCGGGGGAGGGCAAGAGACCCAGTACTTC. This gives the protein CSSGGGQETQYF. The J gene is TRBJ2-5, the V gene TRBV7-9; 8 bases match TRBD2. Germline V CDR1 and CDR2: SEHNR, FQNEAQ (reference sequence). The CDR3 has 12 residues.

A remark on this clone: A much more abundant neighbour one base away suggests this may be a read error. CDR3 protein: CASSLDTNGQFF. The CDR3 bases are TGTGCCAGCAGCCTCGACACGAATGGGCAGTTCTTC. V gene TRBV7-8 combines with J gene TRBJ2-1; no definite D call. This CDR3 spans 12 amino acids. The germline CDR1 and CDR2 sequences are SGHVS and FQNEAQ.

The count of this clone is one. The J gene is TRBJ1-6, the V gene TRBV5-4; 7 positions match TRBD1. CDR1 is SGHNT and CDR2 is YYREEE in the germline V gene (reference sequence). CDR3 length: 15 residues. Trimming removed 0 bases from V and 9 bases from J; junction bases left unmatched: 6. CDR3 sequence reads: CASSLAGTVTSPLHF. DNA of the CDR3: TGTGCCAGCAGCTTGGCCGGGACAGTTACTTCACCCCTCCACTTT.

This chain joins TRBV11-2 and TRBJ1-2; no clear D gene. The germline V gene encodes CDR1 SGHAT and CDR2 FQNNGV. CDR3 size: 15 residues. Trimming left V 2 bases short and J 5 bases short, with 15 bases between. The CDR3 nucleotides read TGTGCCAGCAGCTTAAACGCGGATATTAGATATGGCTACACCTTC. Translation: CASSLNADIRYGYTF.

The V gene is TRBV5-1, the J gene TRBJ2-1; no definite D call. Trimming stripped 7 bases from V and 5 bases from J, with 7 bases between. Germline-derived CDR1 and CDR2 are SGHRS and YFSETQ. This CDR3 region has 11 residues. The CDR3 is CASARNNEQFF. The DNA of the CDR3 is TGCGCCAGCGCTAGGAACAATGAGCAGTTCTTC.

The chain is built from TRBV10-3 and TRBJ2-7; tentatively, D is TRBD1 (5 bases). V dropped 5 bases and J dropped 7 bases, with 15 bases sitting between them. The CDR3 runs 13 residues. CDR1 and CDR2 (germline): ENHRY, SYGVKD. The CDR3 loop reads CAISQNDPGEQYF. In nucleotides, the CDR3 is TGTGCCATCAGTCAAAACGACCCAGGGGAGCAGTACTTC.

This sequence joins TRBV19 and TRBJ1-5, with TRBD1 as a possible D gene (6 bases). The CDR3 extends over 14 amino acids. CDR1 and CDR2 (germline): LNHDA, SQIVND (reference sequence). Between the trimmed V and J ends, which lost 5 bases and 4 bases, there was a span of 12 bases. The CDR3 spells CASSLGQRNQPQHF. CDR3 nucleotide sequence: TGTGCCAGTAGTCTAGGACAGCGAAATCAGCCCCAGCATTTT. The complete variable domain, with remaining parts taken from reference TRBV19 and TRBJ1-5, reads DGGITQSPKYLFRKEGQNVTLSCEQNLNHDAMYWYRQDPGQGLRLIYYSQIVNDFQKGDIAEGYSVSREKKESFPLTVTSAQKNPTAFYLCASSLGQRNQPQHFGDGTRLSIL.

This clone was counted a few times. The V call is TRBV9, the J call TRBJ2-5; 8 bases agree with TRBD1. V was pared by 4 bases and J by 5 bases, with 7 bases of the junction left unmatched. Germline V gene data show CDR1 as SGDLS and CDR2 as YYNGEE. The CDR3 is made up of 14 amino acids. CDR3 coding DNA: TGTGCCAGCAGCCCTCGGACAGGGAGGGAGACCCAGTACTTC. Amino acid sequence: CASSPRTGRETQYF.

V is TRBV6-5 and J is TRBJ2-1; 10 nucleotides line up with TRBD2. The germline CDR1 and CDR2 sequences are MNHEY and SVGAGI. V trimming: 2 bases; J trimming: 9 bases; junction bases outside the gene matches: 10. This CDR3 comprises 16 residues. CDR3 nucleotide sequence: TGTGCCAGCAGTTACGCGGCTAGCGGGAGTATAGGTGAGCAGTTCTTC. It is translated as CASSYAASGSIGEQFF.

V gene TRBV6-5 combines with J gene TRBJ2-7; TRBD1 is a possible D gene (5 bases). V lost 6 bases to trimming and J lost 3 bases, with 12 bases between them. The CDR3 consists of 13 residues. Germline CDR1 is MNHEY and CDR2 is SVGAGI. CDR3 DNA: TGTGCCAGCAGCCTACAGGTTTTCTACGAGCAGTACTTC. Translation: CASSLQVFYEQYF.

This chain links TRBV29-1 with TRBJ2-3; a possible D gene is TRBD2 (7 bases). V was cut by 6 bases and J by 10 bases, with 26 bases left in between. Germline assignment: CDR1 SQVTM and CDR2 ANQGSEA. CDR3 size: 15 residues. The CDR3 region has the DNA TGCAGCGTGTTCCTGGGTGGGGGCGGGAGCCGACCGCAGTATTTT. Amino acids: CSVFLGGGGSRPQYF.

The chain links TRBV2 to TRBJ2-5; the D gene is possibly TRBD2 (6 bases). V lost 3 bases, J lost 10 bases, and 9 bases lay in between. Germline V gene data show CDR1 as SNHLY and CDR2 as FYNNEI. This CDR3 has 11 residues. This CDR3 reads CASSDRGNQYF. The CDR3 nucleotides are TGTGCCAGCAGTGACCGCGGGAACCAGTACTTC.

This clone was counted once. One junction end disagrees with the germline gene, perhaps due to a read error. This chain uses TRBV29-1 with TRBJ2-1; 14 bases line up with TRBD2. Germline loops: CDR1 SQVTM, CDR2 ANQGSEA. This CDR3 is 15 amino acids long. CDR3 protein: CSVEGTSGRNNEQFF. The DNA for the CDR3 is TGCAGCGTCGAAGGGACTAGCGGGAGAAACAATGAGCAGTTCTTC.

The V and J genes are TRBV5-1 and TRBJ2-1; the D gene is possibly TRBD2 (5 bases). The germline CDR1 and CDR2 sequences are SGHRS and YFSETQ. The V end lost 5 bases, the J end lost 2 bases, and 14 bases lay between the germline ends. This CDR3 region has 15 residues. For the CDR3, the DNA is TGCGCCAGCAGTGCGGGTGTGCGCCCCTACAATGAGCAGTTCTTC. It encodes CASSAGVRPYNEQFF.

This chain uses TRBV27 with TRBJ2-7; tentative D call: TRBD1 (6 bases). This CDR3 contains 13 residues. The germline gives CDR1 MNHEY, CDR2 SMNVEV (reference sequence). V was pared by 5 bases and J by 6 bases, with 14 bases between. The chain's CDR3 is CASSDRVGAEQYF. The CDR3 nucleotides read TGTGCCAGCAGTGACAGAGTGGGGGCCGAGCAGTACTTC.

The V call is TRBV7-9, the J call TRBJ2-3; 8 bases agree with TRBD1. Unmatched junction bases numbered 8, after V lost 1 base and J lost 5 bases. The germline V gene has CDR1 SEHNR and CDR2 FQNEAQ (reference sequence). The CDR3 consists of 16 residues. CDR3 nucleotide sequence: TGTGCCAGCAGCTTAGTGTTCCAGGGGACAGGAGATACGCAGTATTTT. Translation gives CASSLVFQGTGDTQYF.

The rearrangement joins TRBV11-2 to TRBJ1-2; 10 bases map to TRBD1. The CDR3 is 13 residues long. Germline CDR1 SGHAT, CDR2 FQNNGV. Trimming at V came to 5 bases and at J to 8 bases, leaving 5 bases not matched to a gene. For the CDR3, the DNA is TGTGCCAGCAGCGGGACAGGGGATGGAGGCTACACCTTC. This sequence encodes CASSGTGDGGYTF.

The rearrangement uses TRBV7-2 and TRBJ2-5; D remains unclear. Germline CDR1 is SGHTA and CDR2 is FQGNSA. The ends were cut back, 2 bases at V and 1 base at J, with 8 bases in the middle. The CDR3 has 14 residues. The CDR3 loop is CASSLSPSQETQYF. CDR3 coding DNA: TGTGCCAGCAGCTTATCCCCGTCCCAAGAGACCCAGTACTTC.

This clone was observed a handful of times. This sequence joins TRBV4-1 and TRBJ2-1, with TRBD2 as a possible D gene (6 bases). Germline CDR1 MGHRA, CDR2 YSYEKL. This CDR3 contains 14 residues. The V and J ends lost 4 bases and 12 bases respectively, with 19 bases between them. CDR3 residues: CASSLERAGGLQFF. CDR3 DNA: TGCGCCAGCAGCCTCGAGAGGGCAGGAGGGTTGCAGTTCTTC.

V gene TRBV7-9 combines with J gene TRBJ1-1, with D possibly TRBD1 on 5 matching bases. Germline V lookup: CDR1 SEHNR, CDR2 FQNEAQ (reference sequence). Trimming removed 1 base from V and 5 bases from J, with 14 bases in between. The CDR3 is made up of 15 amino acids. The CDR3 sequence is CASSLGGERRTEAFF. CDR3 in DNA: TGTGCCAGCAGCTTAGGGGGGGAAAGGCGGACTGAAGCTTTCTTT.